Listed below are T cell receptor beta chains from one sample, sequenced in a study of CD8 T cells in ankylosing spondylitis. From the 5' RACE reads, TCRdb called clonotypes with MiXCR, one entry per CDR3 protein. The sample records roughly 200,000 distinct CDR3 sequences, roughly 26% being singletons. Sequencing was carried out using blood, either unsorted or a sorted T cell fraction (not recorded which). The receptor source for this set is a male donor with ankylosing spondylitis or in good health (not recorded which). The CDR3 runs from the conserved cysteine through the conserved F or W. Each record gives: V gene, D gene, clone size, J gene, CDR3 protein, CDR3 DNA. A D gene is named only where the DNA matches it firmly. Size is omitted from some rows. Given values are once, few, many or a class for expanded clones.

v_call: TRBV18
d_call: TRBD1
clone_size: many
j_call: TRBJ1-5
cdr3_aa: CASSPGTGIGQPQHF
cdr3_nt: TGTGCCAGCTCACCAGGGACAGGGATAGGTCAGCCCCAGCATTTT

v_call: TRBV12-3/TRBV12-4
d_call: TRBD1
clone_size: many
j_call: TRBJ2-7
cdr3_aa: CASRLGQGRFREQYF
cdr3_nt: TGTGCCAGCAGACTCGGACAGGGCCGTTTTAGAGAGCAGTACTTC

v_call: TRBV5-1
d_call: TRBD2
clone_size: .
j_call: TRBJ2-1
cdr3_aa: CASQRLAGNYNEQFF
cdr3_nt: TGCGCCAGCCAACGACTAGCGGGAAACTACAATGAGCAGTTCTTC

v_call: TRBV20-1
d_call: .
clone_size: few
j_call: TRBJ2-3
cdr3_aa: CSARDPPTDTQYF
cdr3_nt: TGCAGTGCGAGGGACCCCCCCACAGATACGCAGTATTTT

v_call: TRBV5-1
d_call: .
clone_size: many
j_call: TRBJ2-1
cdr3_aa: CASSPLGDPANEQFF
cdr3_nt: TGCGCCAGCAGTCCCCTCGGGGACCCTGCCAATGAGCAGTTCTTC

v_call: TRBV18
d_call: .
clone_size: many
j_call: TRBJ2-2
cdr3_aa: CASSPQLRRPNTGELFF
cdr3_nt: TGTGCCAGCTCACCACAATTGCGCAGACCGAACACCGGGGAGCTGTTTTTT

v_call: TRBV29-1
d_call: .
clone_size: .
j_call: TRBJ2-1
cdr3_aa: CSAPRGLASHNEQFF
cdr3_nt: TGCAGCGCCCCGCGGGGGCTAGCCTCCCACAATGAGCAGTTCTTC

v_call: TRBV5-1
d_call: .
clone_size: .
j_call: TRBJ2-7
cdr3_aa: CASSTEDSYEQYF
cdr3_nt: TGCGCCAGCAGCACCGAGGACAGCTACGAGCAGTACTTC

v_call: TRBV7-6
d_call: TRBD1
clone_size: few
j_call: TRBJ2-5
cdr3_aa: CASSRDRGGPETQYF
cdr3_nt: TGTGCCAGCAGCAGGGACAGGGGGGGGCCAGAGACCCAGTACTTC

v_call: TRBV7-8
d_call: TRBD2
clone_size: few
j_call: TRBJ2-3
cdr3_aa: CASSSASGRFGTQYF
cdr3_nt: TGTGCCAGCAGCTCGGCTAGCGGGAGATTCGGTACGCAGTATTTT

v_call: TRBV10-3
d_call: .
clone_size: many
j_call: TRBJ1-1
cdr3_aa: CAIRTDMNTEAFF
cdr3_nt: TGTGCCATCAGGACAGACATGAACACTGAAGCTTTCTTT

v_call: TRBV10-3
d_call: .
clone_size: many
j_call: TRBJ2-2
cdr3_aa: CAIRGDGNTGELFF
cdr3_nt: TGTGCCATCAGGGGGGACGGAAACACCGGGGAGCTGTTTTTT

v_call: TRBV12-3/TRBV12-4
d_call: .
clone_size: many
j_call: TRBJ1-4
cdr3_aa: CASSVGHGEKLFF
cdr3_nt: TGTGCCAGCAGTGTAGGACACGGGGAAAAACTGTTTTTT

v_call: TRBV20-1
d_call: .
clone_size: few
j_call: TRBJ2-1
cdr3_aa: CSARDFGSRDEQFF
cdr3_nt: TGCAGTGCTAGAGATTTCGGGAGTCGGGATGAGCAGTTCTTC

v_call: TRBV5-1
d_call: .
clone_size: many
j_call: TRBJ2-1
cdr3_aa: CASSLGEREQFF
cdr3_nt: TGCGCCAGCAGCTTGGGTGAGCGGGAGCAGTTCTTC

v_call: TRBV20-1
d_call: .
clone_size: few
j_call: TRBJ1-6
cdr3_aa: CSARDGGAGGGSPLHF
cdr3_nt: TGCAGTGCTAGAGATGGAGGCGCGGGGGGCGGTTCACCCCTCCACTTT

v_call: TRBV5-4
d_call: TRBD1
clone_size: .
j_call: TRBJ2-7
cdr3_aa: CASSRGQGDEQYF
cdr3_nt: TGTGCCAGCAGCCGGGGACAGGGGGACGAGCAGTACTTC

v_call: TRBV12-3/TRBV12-4
d_call: TRBD1
clone_size: many
j_call: TRBJ1-1
cdr3_aa: CASSLDRGVTEAFF
cdr3_nt: TGTGCCAGCAGTCTCGACAGGGGCGTCACTGAAGCTTTCTTT

v_call: TRBV12-3/TRBV12-4
d_call: .
clone_size: few
j_call: TRBJ2-6
cdr3_aa: CASIVGGGGANVLTF
cdr3_nt: TGTGCCAGCATCGTAGGGGGGGGCGGGGCCAACGTCCTGACTTTC

v_call: TRBV5-1
d_call: .
clone_size: few
j_call: TRBJ2-1
cdr3_aa: CASSLAPGGFNEQFF
cdr3_nt: TGCGCCAGCAGCTTGGCCCCAGGGGGGTTCAATGAGCAGTTCTTC

v_call: TRBV12-3/TRBV12-4
d_call: .
clone_size: .
j_call: TRBJ1-6
cdr3_aa: CASTSSYNSPLHF
cdr3_nt: TGTGCCAGCACCTCAAGTTATAATTCACCCCTCCACTTT

v_call: TRBV27
d_call: .
clone_size: .
j_call: TRBJ2-7
cdr3_aa: CASSNWDEQYF
cdr3_nt: TGTGCCAGCAGTAATTGGGACGAGCAGTACTTC

v_call: TRBV5-6
d_call: TRBD1
clone_size: .
j_call: TRBJ1-5
cdr3_aa: CASSLTGTGKQPQHF
cdr3_nt: TGTGCCAGCAGCTTGACGGGGACAGGGAAACAGCCCCAGCATTTT

v_call: TRBV10-1
d_call: .
clone_size: .
j_call: TRBJ2-7
cdr3_aa: CASSDSLRVQYF
cdr3_nt: TGCGCCAGCAGTGACTCCTTAAGGGTGCAGTACTTC

v_call: TRBV4-1
d_call: .
clone_size: many
j_call: TRBJ1-1
cdr3_aa: CASSQPGLQNTEAFF
cdr3_nt: TGCGCCAGCAGCCAACCGGGACTCCAGAACACTGAAGCTTTCTTT

v_call: TRBV5-6
d_call: .
clone_size: many
j_call: TRBJ1-1
cdr3_aa: CASSLDLGGGAEAFF
cdr3_nt: TGTGCCAGCAGCTTGGACTTGGGAGGTGGCGCTGAAGCTTTCTTT

v_call: TRBV20-1
d_call: TRBD2
clone_size: many
j_call: TRBJ2-3
cdr3_aa: CSARAGGGEAGVRVTQYF
cdr3_nt: TGCAGTGCTAGAGCCGGGGGAGGAGAAGCGGGAGTCCGAGTTACGCAGTATTTT

v_call: TRBV5-4
d_call: .
clone_size: .
j_call: TRBJ2-3
cdr3_aa: CASSFQSDTQYF
cdr3_nt: TGTGCCAGCAGCTTCCAATCAGATACGCAGTATTTT

v_call: TRBV3-1
d_call: .
clone_size: many
j_call: TRBJ1-1
cdr3_aa: CASSQIGQGNTEAFF
cdr3_nt: TGTGCCAGCAGCCAGATCGGTCAGGGAAACACTGAAGCTTTCTTT

v_call: TRBV11-2
d_call: .
clone_size: many
j_call: TRBJ1-2
cdr3_aa: CASSSLTNYGYTF
cdr3_nt: TGTGCCAGCAGCTCGCTGACTAACTATGGCTACACCTTC

v_call: TRBV6-2/TRBV6-3
d_call: .
clone_size: .
j_call: TRBJ2-3
cdr3_aa: CASSYPRGTPTDTQYF
cdr3_nt: TGTGCCAGCAGTTACCCCCGCGGGACACCGACAGATACGCAGTATTTT